These T cell receptor beta chains were read from a single sample in a study of blood T cell repertoires in COVID-19. The repertoire was sequenced with immunoSEQ multiplex PCR; TCRdb's copy has only in-frame clones and lacks some. The profile covers about 230,000 clones, with roughly 86% appearing a single time and roughly 4% taken by the ten largest. Sample: PBMCs or T cells enriched from blood (not recorded which). These receptors came from a woman younger than 45 with acute COVID-19. Both conserved end residues are part of each CDR3. D genes are given only for firm matches. A clone size is listed for some rows: how often the clone was seen (once, few, many), or a class if it is expanded.

size: .
J: TRBJ1-2
D: TRBD1
V: TRBV19
DNA: TGTGCCAGTAGTACGACGTCTTGGACAGGGGGTAACTATGGCTACACCTTC
CDR3: CASSTTSWTGGNYGYTF

size: .
J: TRBJ1-6
D: .
V: TRBV30
DNA: TGTGCCTGGAGTGTCCGTTTACCCCGATACGGGGATTCACCCCTCCACTTT
CDR3: CAWSVRLPRYGDSPLHF

size: .
J: TRBJ2-7
D: .
V: TRBV23-1
DNA: TGCGCCAGCAGTCAACCACTATACGAGCAGTACTTC
CDR3: CASSQPLYEQYF

size: .
J: TRBJ1-4
D: TRBD1
V: TRBV4-2
DNA: TGTGCCAGCAGCCAACAACAGGGGGAAAGGGAAAAACTGTTTTTT
CDR3: CASSQQQGEREKLFF

size: .
J: TRBJ1-6
D: TRBD1
V: TRBV4-2
DNA: TGTGCCAGCAGCCGACGGGACAGTGGCTCCTATAATTCACCCCTCCACTTT
CDR3: CASSRRDSGSYNSPLHF

size: .
J: TRBJ2-1
D: TRBD1
V: TRBV12-5
DNA: TGTGCTAGTGGTTTTTTCCCCCGGGACAGGCCCTACAATGAGCAGTTCTTC
CDR3: CASGFFPRDRPYNEQFF

size: .
J: TRBJ2-3
D: .
V: TRBV3-1/TRBV3-2
DNA: TGTGCCAGCAGCCAAGATCCGCGAGATACGCAGTATTTT
CDR3: CASSQDPRDTQYF

size: .
J: TRBJ2-5
D: TRBD2
V: TRBV7-9
DNA: TGTGCCAGCAGCTTAGAACCGGGACTAGCGATACAAGAGACCCAGTACTTC
CDR3: CASSLEPGLAIQETQYF

size: .
J: TRBJ1-1
D: .
V: TRBV20-1
DNA: TGCAGTGCCTTTCCTGAAGCTTTCTTT
CDR3: CSAFPEAFF

size: .
J: TRBJ2-5
D: .
V: TRBV19
DNA: TGTGCCAGTAGTCAGGCCCAAGAGACCCAGTACTTC
CDR3: CASSQAQETQYF

size: once
J: TRBJ1-2
D: TRBD1
V: TRBV9
DNA: TGTGCCAGCAGCGCGGGACAGGGGGCGTTTAGAAACGACTATGGCTACACCTTC
CDR3: CASSAGQGAFRNDYGYTF

size: .
J: TRBJ2-3
D: TRBD1
V: TRBV7-9
DNA: TGTGCCAGCAGCGCAACACAGGGGGCAAAAGATACGCAGTATTTT
CDR3: CASSATQGAKDTQYF

size: once
J: TRBJ2-5
D: .
V: TRBV4-1
DNA: TGCGCCAGCAGCCAAGCACCACCAGGTGAGACCCAGTACTTC
CDR3: CASSQAPPGETQYF

size: .
J: TRBJ1-5
D: .
V: TRBV7-8
DNA: TGTGCCAGCAGCTTAAACCCGCGGGATCAGCCCCAGCATTTT
CDR3: CASSLNPRDQPQHF

size: .
J: TRBJ1-3
D: TRBD1
V: TRBV11-2
DNA: TGTGCCAGCAGCCCACAGGGGATTGCTGGAAACACCATATATTTT
CDR3: CASSPQGIAGNTIYF

size: .
J: TRBJ1-5
D: TRBD1
V: TRBV7-9
DNA: TGTGCCAGCAGCCCGGGACAGACCCCGAATCAGCCCCAGCATTTT
CDR3: CASSPGQTPNQPQHF

size: .
J: TRBJ1-2
D: TRBD1
V: TRBV19
DNA: TGTGCCAGTAGTATAATGGTCGTACAGGGGCAAGCTAACTATGGCTACACCTTC
CDR3: CASSIMVVQGQANYGYTF

size: few
J: TRBJ1-1
D: .
V: TRBV5-4
DNA: TGTGCCAGCAGCGGTACAGCCATGAACACTGAAGCTTTCTTT
CDR3: CASSGTAMNTEAFF

size: once
J: TRBJ1-2
D: .
V: TRBV3-1/TRBV3-2
DNA: TGTGCCAGCAGCCGTGGACTTACGTTAAAGAATGGCTACACCTTC
CDR3: CASSRGLTLKNGYTF

size: .
J: TRBJ2-7
D: .
V: TRBV5-1
DNA: TGCGCCAGCAGCTTGGCCGACTGGAGCTCCTACGAGCAGTACTTC
CDR3: CASSLADWSSYEQYF

size: .
J: TRBJ2-3
D: .
V: TRBV28
DNA: TGTGCCAGCAGTCCGACCTGGGGGCCACGGAAGAACACAGATACGCAGTATTTT
CDR3: CASSPTWGPRKNTDTQYF

size: .
J: TRBJ2-1
D: .
V: TRBV5-1
DNA: TGCGCCAGCAGCGCCGACACCCTCGATGAGCAGTTCTTC
CDR3: CASSADTLDEQFF

size: .
J: TRBJ1-1
D: .
V: TRBV5-8
DNA: TGTGCCTCCACAGGTAATACGAACACTGAAGCTTTCTTT
CDR3: CASTGNTNTEAFF

size: .
J: TRBJ1-2
D: TRBD1
V: TRBV5-6
DNA: TGTGCCAGCGGCCGGGACAGGGGGAACTATGGCTACACCTTC
CDR3: CASGRDRGNYGYTF

size: .
J: TRBJ2-3
D: .
V: TRBV9
DNA: TGTGCCAGCAGCTCACAGGGTCTCGCAGATACGCAGTATTTT
CDR3: CASSSQGLADTQYF

size: .
J: TRBJ2-4
D: .
V: TRBV9
DNA: TGTGCCAGCAGCGTAGATCACTCAAGGACACCCTTAGGGATTCAGTACTTC
CDR3: CASSVDHSRTPLGIQYF

size: .
J: TRBJ1-1
D: .
V: TRBV2
DNA: TGTGCCAGCGAACCGACAGGTGGTGCTGAAGCTTTCTTT
CDR3: CASEPTGGAEAFF

size: .
J: TRBJ1-1
D: .
V: TRBV6-5
DNA: TGTGCCAGCAAAAAGTCCCAGGGTGAAGCTTTCTTT
CDR3: CASKKSQGEAFF

size: once
J: TRBJ1-2
D: .
V: TRBV24-1
DNA: TGTGCCACCTTTTCTGCGGACTATGGCTACACCTTC
CDR3: CATFSADYGYTF

size: .
J: TRBJ2-7
D: TRBD2
V: TRBV27
DNA: TGTGCCAGCAGTGTGACTAGCGGGGGGACCTCCTACGAGCAGTACTTC
CDR3: CASSVTSGGTSYEQYF

size: .
J: TRBJ1-5
D: .
V: TRBV10-1
DNA: TGCGCCAGCAAAGGCCCCCAGAGGTACCTCAATCAGCCCCAGCATTTT
CDR3: CASKGPQRYLNQPQHF

size: .
J: TRBJ1-3
D: .
V: TRBV19
DNA: TGTGCCAGTCAGACTGCGTCCTCTGGAAACACCATATATTTT
CDR3: CASQTASSGNTIYF

size: once
J: TRBJ2-3
D: .
V: TRBV7-9
DNA: TGTGCCAGCAGCTTAGTCTCTGGCACAGATACGCAGTATTTT
CDR3: CASSLVSGTDTQYF

size: .
J: TRBJ1-6
D: .
V: TRBV19
DNA: TGTGCCAGTAGCCTTGTCCAGACGACAAATTCACCCCTCCACTTT
CDR3: CASSLVQTTNSPLHF

size: .
J: TRBJ2-3
D: .
V: TRBV7-2
DNA: TGTGCCAGCAGCCAGGCCTTACTAGCTTCAGATACGCAGTATTTT
CDR3: CASSQALLASDTQYF

size: .
J: TRBJ1-1
D: .
V: TRBV20-1
DNA: TGCAGTGCCCGGGACAATGAAGCTTTCTTT
CDR3: CSARDNEAFF

size: .
J: TRBJ1-1
D: TRBD1
V: TRBV18
DNA: TGTGCCAGCTCACCACCGTCGACAGGGCCTGAAGCTTTCTTT
CDR3: CASSPPSTGPEAFF

size: .
J: TRBJ1-5
D: .
V: TRBV6-5
DNA: TGTGCCAGCAGTAAACAGGGCTACGGGCAGCCCCAGCATTTT
CDR3: CASSKQGYGQPQHF

size: .
J: TRBJ1-2
D: .
V: TRBV4-1
DNA: TGCGCCAGCAGCCAAGGACTAGCTAACTATGGCTACACCTTC
CDR3: CASSQGLANYGYTF

size: .
J: TRBJ2-3
D: .
V: TRBV5-4
DNA: TGTGCCAGCAGCTTGGCGGCGGGCACAGATACGCAGTATTTT
CDR3: CASSLAAGTDTQYF

size: .
J: TRBJ1-4
D: .
V: TRBV5-4
DNA: TGTGCCAGCAGCCTAGATGGTGAAAAACTGTTTTTT
CDR3: CASSLDGEKLFF

size: .
J: TRBJ1-1
D: .
V: TRBV7-3
DNA: TGTGCCAGCAGCTGGGGAGGGGGTCTTGGGACTGAAGCTTTCTTT
CDR3: CASSWGGGLGTEAFF